Shown below are 10 T cell receptor beta chains from a single sample sequenced in a study of blood T cell repertoires in COVID-19. The table came from immunoSEQ multiplex PCR; TCRdb's copy has only in-frame clones and leaves some out. The data hold about 330,000 clones, with under 95% observed a single time. Sequencing was performed on PBMCs or T cells enriched from blood (not recorded which). The receptor source for this set is a woman under 40 who had recovered from COVID-19.

On this clone: Distinct nucleotide sequences in the sample also encode this CDR3. The gene calls are TRBV9 and TRBJ2-7; D unclear. The germline gives CDR1 SGDLS, CDR2 YYNGEE. The CDR3 sequence is 14 residues long. The V end was cut by 0 bases, the J end by 0 bases, with 7 bases between. The DNA for the CDR3 is TGTGCCAGCAGCGTAGGAGGCAGCTCCTACGAGCAGTACTTC. It encodes CASSVGGSSYEQYF.

In nucleotides, the CDR3 is TGCGCCAGCAGCTTGGAAGGCGGGGCTGTCTTGCGCGAGCAGTACTTC. Residues: CASSLEGGAVLREQYF. The rearrangement joins TRBV5-1 to TRBJ2-7; perhaps TRBD2 as D (6 bases). The CDR3 runs 16 residues. Trimming stripped 0 bases from V and 6 bases from J, with 19 bases between. The V gene's germline CDR1 is SGHRS and CDR2 YFSETQ.

The chain has TRBV6-5 and TRBJ2-7; D gene uncertain. In germline, CDR1 is MNHEY, CDR2 SVGAGI. The CDR3 extends over 13 amino acids. The V gene lost 6 bases and the J gene lost 4 bases, with 13 bases spanning the gap. The CDR3 sequence is CASSSPGGYEQYF. In nucleotides, the CDR3 is TGTGCCAGCAGCTCCCCCGGCGGTTACGAGCAGTACTTC.

A word on this clone: Different DNA sequences within this sample yield the same CDR3. The rearrangement joins TRBV7-9 to TRBJ2-3; 12 bases map to TRBD2. V lost 3 bases and J lost 0; bases outside the gene matches: 1. The germline gives CDR1 SEHNR, CDR2 FQNEAQ (reference sequence). The CDR3 extends over 16 amino acids. CDR3 in DNA: TGTGCCAGCAGCTTGGGGACTAGCGGGAGCACAGATACGCAGTATTTT. It specifies CASSLGTSGSTDTQYF.

In its sample, this clone was seen once. The V and J genes are TRBV7-2 and TRBJ1-2; 9 nucleotides match TRBD1. With 1 base clipped from V and 3 bases from J, the junction kept 3 bases outside the gene matches. The CDR3 length is 15 residues. Germline loops: CDR1 SGHTA, CDR2 FQGNSA. In DNA, the CDR3 is TGTGCCAGCAGCTTAGTCGGGACAGGGTACTATGGCTACACCTTC. Its protein product is CASSLVGTGYYGYTF.

The chain links TRBV7-3 to TRBJ2-3; the D is unclear. The CDR3 runs to 15 residues. The V end lost 1 base, the J end lost 6 bases, and 14 bases lay between the germline ends. Germline V gene lookup returns CDR1 SGHTA and CDR2 FQGTGA. Here the CDR3 DNA reads TGTGCCAGCAGCTTAAGCCTAGAACGGCAGGATACGCAGTATTTT. Translation gives CASSLSLERQDTQYF. The whole variable domain, remainder taken from reference TRBV7-3 and TRBJ2-3, is GAGVSQTPSNKVTEKGKYVELRCDPISGHTALYWYRQSLGQGPEFLIYFQGTGAADDSGLPNDRFFAVRPEGSVSTLKIQRTERGDSAVYLCASSLSLERQDTQYFGPGTRLTVL.

This clone was recorded only once. The chain uses TRBV11-2 and TRBJ2-5, with TRBD2 matching 7 bases. CDR3 length: 14 residues. The germline V gene encodes CDR1 SGHAT and CDR2 FQNNGV. The V gene end was trimmed by 3 bases and the J gene end by 5 bases; junction bases not matched to a gene: 6. CDR3 sequence reads: CASSLREGLETQYF. CDR3 DNA: TGTGCCAGCAGCTTGAGGGAGGGCCTGGAGACCCAGTACTTC.

The CDR3 nucleotides are TGCGCCAGCAGCCAAGAGACTACAGATACGCAGTATTTT. Translation: CASSQETTDTQYF. The V and J genes are TRBV4-1 and TRBJ2-3; D not certain. Deletions cut 0 bases from V and 3 bases from J, with 4 bases between. There are 13 residues in the CDR3. CDR1 and CDR2 (germline): MGHRA, YSYEKL.

The chain has TRBV27 and TRBJ1-6; D unclear. The CDR3 runs to 11 residues. Germline V gene lookup returns CDR1 MNHEY and CDR2 SMNVEV (reference sequence). V was shortened by 4 bases and J by 7 bases, with 2 bases between the two germline ends. The CDR3 loop is CASSSNSPLHF. CDR3 sequence (DNA): TGTGCCAGCAGTTCAAATTCACCCCTCCACTTT.

The J gene is TRBJ1-1, the V gene TRBV25-1; no firm D call. Trimming removed 0 bases at V and 0 bases at J, with 11 bases between. The CDR3 runs 16 residues. CDR1 MGHDK and CDR2 SYGVNS come from the germline V gene. CDR3 in DNA: TGTGCCAGCAGTGAATATGACTCATTGATGAACACTGAAGCTTTCTTT. Amino acids: CASSEYDSLMNTEAFF.